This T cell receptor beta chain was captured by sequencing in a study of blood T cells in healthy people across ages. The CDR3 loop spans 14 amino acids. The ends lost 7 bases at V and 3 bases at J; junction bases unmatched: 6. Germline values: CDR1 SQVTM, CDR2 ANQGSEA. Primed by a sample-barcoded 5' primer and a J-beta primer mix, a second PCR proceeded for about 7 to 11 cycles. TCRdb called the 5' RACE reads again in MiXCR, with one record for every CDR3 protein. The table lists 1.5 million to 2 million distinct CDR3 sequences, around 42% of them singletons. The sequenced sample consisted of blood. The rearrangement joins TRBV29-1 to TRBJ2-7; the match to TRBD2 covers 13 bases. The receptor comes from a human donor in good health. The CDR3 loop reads CSGIGTSGNYEQYF. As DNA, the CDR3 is TGCAGCGGGATTGGGACTAGCGGGAACTACGAGCAGTACTTC.